Listed below are T cell receptor beta chains from one sample, sequenced in a study of regulatory T cells in long-lasting Graves disease. MiXCR was run by TCRdb on the multiplex PCR reads, yielding one entry per CDR3 protein. The sample holds about 530,000 distinct CDR3 sequences, 15% to 20% seen once. These sequences were also reported in another study, on T cells in Graves' hyperthyroidism and ophthalmopathy.

Sequenced material: peripheral blood mononuclear cells (PBMCs), taken at new diagnosis, from a patient treated with antithyroid drugs. These receptors all come from a woman aged 35 to 59 with Graves disease. Both conserved end residues are part of each CDR3. A D gene is named only where the DNA matches it firmly. Clone size, where shown, is once, few, many, or a class for clones that have expanded.

clone_size: NA; cdr3_length: 13; d_call: NA; v_call: TRBV19; j_call: TRBJ1-1; cdr3_aa: CASKGGAHTEAFF; cdr3_nt: TGTGCCAGTAAGGGTGGGGCTCACACTGAAGCTTTCTTT
clone_size: many; cdr3_length: 14; d_call: TRBD2; v_call: TRBV20-1; j_call: TRBJ2-5; cdr3_aa: CSAWTSGAGETQYF; cdr3_nt: TGCAGTGCGTGGACTAGCGGGGCAGGGGAGACCCAGTACTTC
clone_size: few; cdr3_length: 15; d_call: TRBD2; v_call: TRBV7-2; j_call: TRBJ2-5; cdr3_aa: CASSLSGGVGETQYF; cdr3_nt: TGTGCCAGCAGCCTTAGCGGGGGGGTGGGAGAGACCCAGTACTTC
clone_size: many; cdr3_length: 14; d_call: NA; v_call: TRBV11-3; j_call: TRBJ2-1; cdr3_aa: CASSPEGAYNEQFF; cdr3_nt: TGTGCCAGCAGCCCCGAAGGGGCCTACAATGAGCAGTTCTTC
clone_size: many; cdr3_length: 15; d_call: NA; v_call: TRBV12-3/TRBV12-4; j_call: TRBJ1-3; cdr3_aa: CASSLGREAGNTIYF; cdr3_nt: TGTGCCAGCAGTTTAGGCAGGGAGGCTGGAAACACCATATATTTT
clone_size: NA; cdr3_length: 17; d_call: TRBD1; v_call: TRBV7-9; j_call: TRBJ1-1; cdr3_aa: CASSSLRGDSSRTEAFF; cdr3_nt: TGTGCCAGCAGCTCCCTCAGGGGGGACAGTAGTAGGACTGAAGCTTTCTTT
clone_size: many; cdr3_length: 13; d_call: NA; v_call: TRBV18; j_call: TRBJ1-5; cdr3_aa: CASATESNQPQHF; cdr3_nt: TGTGCCAGCGCGACAGAGAGCAATCAGCCCCAGCATTTT
clone_size: many; cdr3_length: 16; d_call: TRBD1; v_call: TRBV18; j_call: TRBJ1-2; cdr3_aa: CASSPPQGQGLYGYTF; cdr3_nt: TGTGCCAGCTCACCACCCCAGGGACAGGGGCTCTATGGCTACACCTTC
clone_size: many; cdr3_length: 13; d_call: NA; v_call: TRBV7-3; j_call: TRBJ1-1; cdr3_aa: CASSLSRDTEAFF; cdr3_nt: TGTGCCAGCAGCTTGTCTCGGGACACTGAAGCTTTCTTT
clone_size: NA; cdr3_length: 13; d_call: NA; v_call: TRBV10-3; j_call: TRBJ1-6; cdr3_aa: CAIRPTDDSPLHF; cdr3_nt: TGTGCCATCAGGCCGACAGATGATTCACCCCTCCACTTT
clone_size: few; cdr3_length: 15; d_call: NA; v_call: TRBV5-1; j_call: TRBJ2-5; cdr3_aa: CASSSTPGYQETQYF; cdr3_nt: TGCGCCAGCAGCTCTACCCCGGGATACCAAGAGACCCAGTACTTC
clone_size: NA; cdr3_length: 14; d_call: TRBD1; v_call: TRBV6-1; j_call: TRBJ2-7; cdr3_aa: CASSTGGLSSEQYF; cdr3_nt: TGTGCCAGCAGTACAGGGGGCTTGTCGAGCGAGCAGTACTTC
clone_size: many; cdr3_length: 14; d_call: TRBD1; v_call: TRBV7-9; j_call: TRBJ2-5; cdr3_aa: CASSSRTGKETQYF; cdr3_nt: TGTGCCAGCAGCTCCCGGACAGGGAAAGAGACCCAGTACTTC
clone_size: NA; cdr3_length: 16; d_call: NA; v_call: TRBV6-1; j_call: TRBJ1-4; cdr3_aa: CASSPNPWGTNEKLFF; cdr3_nt: TGTGCCAGCAGTCCCAATCCGTGGGGTACTAATGAAAAACTGTTTTTT
clone_size: many; cdr3_length: 13; d_call: NA; v_call: TRBV7-8; j_call: TRBJ1-2; cdr3_aa: CASSLEALRGYTF; cdr3_nt: TGTGCCAGCAGCTTAGAAGCGCTTCGCGGCTACACCTTC
clone_size: few; cdr3_length: 15; d_call: NA; v_call: TRBV20-1; j_call: TRBJ2-1; cdr3_aa: CSARESGQTYNEQFF; cdr3_nt: TGCAGTGCTAGAGAAAGCGGGCAAACCTACAATGAGCAGTTCTTC
clone_size: NA; cdr3_length: 18; d_call: TRBD2; v_call: TRBV7-9; j_call: TRBJ2-5; cdr3_aa: CASSSSRVLAGARETQYF; cdr3_nt: TGTGCCAGCAGCTCCTCCCGAGTACTAGCGGGGGCGAGAGAGACCCAGTACTTC
clone_size: few; cdr3_length: 13; d_call: NA; v_call: TRBV12-3/TRBV12-4; j_call: TRBJ1-1; cdr3_aa: CASSFESNTEAFF; cdr3_nt: TGTGCCAGCAGTTTTGAGAGTAACACTGAAGCTTTCTTT
clone_size: many; cdr3_length: 14; d_call: TRBD1; v_call: TRBV7-9; j_call: TRBJ1-4; cdr3_aa: CASSSGTVNEKLFF; cdr3_nt: TGTGCCAGCAGCTCCGGGACAGTCAATGAAAAACTGTTTTTT
clone_size: NA; cdr3_length: 13; d_call: NA; v_call: TRBV5-1; j_call: TRBJ1-5; cdr3_aa: CASSLNANQPQHF; cdr3_nt: TGCGCCAGCAGCTTGAATGCGAATCAGCCCCAGCATTTT
clone_size: many; cdr3_length: 14; d_call: NA; v_call: TRBV4-1; j_call: TRBJ2-5; cdr3_aa: CASSPLRVQETQYF; cdr3_nt: TGCGCCAGCAGCCCCCTAAGGGTCCAAGAGACCCAGTACTTC
clone_size: many; cdr3_length: 14; d_call: TRBD1; v_call: TRBV2; j_call: TRBJ2-7; cdr3_aa: CASRQDRGFYEQYF; cdr3_nt: TGTGCCAGCAGACAGGACAGGGGGTTCTACGAGCAGTACTTC
clone_size: NA; cdr3_length: 13; d_call: NA; v_call: TRBV5-1; j_call: TRBJ2-1; cdr3_aa: CASSLAQVNEQFF; cdr3_nt: TGCGCCAGCAGCTTGGCCCAGGTCAATGAGCAGTTCTTC
clone_size: many; cdr3_length: 15; d_call: NA; v_call: TRBV5-1; j_call: TRBJ1-1; cdr3_aa: CASSPPVSGNTEAFF; cdr3_nt: TGCGCCAGCAGCCCCCCGGTTTCTGGTAACACTGAAGCTTTCTTT
clone_size: NA; cdr3_length: 14; d_call: NA; v_call: TRBV11-2; j_call: TRBJ1-1; cdr3_aa: CASSPGLGNTEAFF; cdr3_nt: TGTGCCAGCAGCCCCGGTCTGGGGAACACTGAAGCTTTCTTT
clone_size: NA; cdr3_length: 14; d_call: TRBD1; v_call: TRBV7-9; j_call: TRBJ2-2; cdr3_aa: CASSWTGDTGELFF; cdr3_nt: TGTGCCAGCAGCTGGACAGGAGACACCGGGGAGCTGTTTTTT
clone_size: many; cdr3_length: 12; d_call: NA; v_call: TRBV2; j_call: TRBJ2-7; cdr3_aa: CASRRTVYEQYF; cdr3_nt: TGTGCCAGCCGACGGACAGTCTACGAGCAGTACTTC
clone_size: many; cdr3_length: 12; d_call: NA; v_call: TRBV30; j_call: TRBJ1-1; cdr3_aa: CAWSEAQPEAFF; cdr3_nt: TGTGCCTGGTCAGAAGCCCAGCCTGAAGCTTTCTTT
clone_size: NA; cdr3_length: 14; d_call: NA; v_call: TRBV6-1; j_call: TRBJ2-1; cdr3_aa: CASRSGTAPKEQFF; cdr3_nt: TGTGCCAGCAGGAGTGGGACGGCCCCCAAGGAGCAGTTCTTC
clone_size: many; cdr3_length: 16; d_call: NA; v_call: TRBV12-3/TRBV12-4; j_call: TRBJ1-2; cdr3_aa: CASSLSSRGRDYGYTF; cdr3_nt: TGTGCCAGCAGTCTCTCCTCGCGGGGACGGGACTATGGCTACACCTTC
clone_size: many; cdr3_length: 13; d_call: NA; v_call: TRBV30; j_call: TRBJ1-2; cdr3_aa: CAYFPGTDYGYTF; cdr3_nt: TGTGCCTACTTCCCCGGGACGGACTATGGCTACACCTTC
clone_size: NA; cdr3_length: 15; d_call: TRBD2; v_call: TRBV20-1; j_call: TRBJ2-2; cdr3_aa: CSVRARGGFGGELFF; cdr3_nt: TGCAGTGTTCGGGCGCGGGGGGGCTTTGGTGGGGAGCTGTTTTTT
clone_size: many; cdr3_length: 16; d_call: TRBD1; v_call: TRBV27; j_call: TRBJ2-7; cdr3_aa: CASSLKGTGGVYEQYF; cdr3_nt: TGTGCCAGCAGTTTAAAGGGGACAGGGGGTGTCTACGAGCAGTACTTC
clone_size: few; cdr3_length: 15; d_call: TRBD1; v_call: TRBV20-1; j_call: TRBJ1-3; cdr3_aa: CSAPEPGGYGNTIYF; cdr3_nt: TGCAGTGCTCCCGAGCCAGGGGGCTATGGAAACACCATATATTTT
clone_size: many; cdr3_length: 13; d_call: NA; v_call: TRBV4-1; j_call: TRBJ1-1; cdr3_aa: CASSQERAEKAFF; cdr3_nt: TGCGCCAGCAGCCAAGAAAGGGCAGAAAAAGCTTTCTTT
clone_size: many; cdr3_length: 16; d_call: TRBD1; v_call: TRBV7-6; j_call: TRBJ2-3; cdr3_aa: CASSKRDSPSTDTQYF; cdr3_nt: TGTGCCAGCAGCAAAAGGGACAGCCCTAGCACAGATACGCAGTATTTT
clone_size: many; cdr3_length: 17; d_call: TRBD2; v_call: TRBV11-2; j_call: TRBJ2-3; cdr3_aa: CASSSSRLAGTTDTQYF; cdr3_nt: TGTGCCAGCAGCTCCTCCCGGTTAGCGGGAACCACAGATACGCAGTATTTT
clone_size: many; cdr3_length: 13; d_call: NA; v_call: TRBV28; j_call: TRBJ2-7; cdr3_aa: CASMGAYSYEQYF; cdr3_nt: TGTGCCAGCATGGGCGCTTACTCCTACGAGCAGTACTTC
clone_size: many; cdr3_length: 13; d_call: NA; v_call: TRBV20-1; j_call: TRBJ1-1; cdr3_aa: CSATSQGGTEAFF; cdr3_nt: TGCAGTGCTACGTCACAGGGAGGCACTGAAGCTTTCTTT
clone_size: NA; cdr3_length: 15; d_call: NA; v_call: TRBV28; j_call: TRBJ2-3; cdr3_aa: CASSSISPSTDTQYF; cdr3_nt: TGTGCCAGCAGTTCCATTAGCCCTAGCACAGATACGCAGTATTTT
clone_size: NA; cdr3_length: 13; d_call: TRBD1; v_call: TRBV2; j_call: TRBJ1-1; cdr3_aa: CASRGQWNTEAFF; cdr3_nt: TGTGCCAGCAGGGGACAGTGGAACACTGAAGCTTTCTTT
clone_size: NA; cdr3_length: 16; d_call: NA; v_call: TRBV5-1; j_call: TRBJ2-2; cdr3_aa: CASSLTLAGAGGELFF; cdr3_nt: TGCGCCAGCAGCTTGACCCTTGCAGGGGCGGGCGGGGAGCTGTTTTTT
clone_size: NA; cdr3_length: 13; d_call: NA; v_call: TRBV6-1; j_call: TRBJ2-1; cdr3_aa: CASSVTAYNEQFF; cdr3_nt: TGTGCCAGCAGTGTTACAGCGTACAATGAGCAGTTCTTC
clone_size: many; cdr3_length: 14; d_call: NA; v_call: TRBV11-3; j_call: TRBJ1-6; cdr3_aa: CASSLRGNNSPLHF; cdr3_nt: TGTGCCAGCAGCTTAAGGGGCAATAATTCACCCCTCCACTTT